The 2 T cell receptor beta chains given below trace back to one sample, sequenced in a study of monozygotic twins with inflammatory bowel disease. TCRdb re-called the 5' RACE reads, yielding one record per CDR3 amino acid sequence without DNA. This table holds around 400,000 distinct CDR3 sequences. Source material: blood. The receptors originated from a human donor with ulcerative colitis or Crohn's disease, or a healthy co-twin of an affected twin (not recorded which).

This chain connects TRBV5-1 to TRBJ2-1; the D gene TCRdb calls, TRBD1, cannot be checked with no DNA. CDR3 size: 15 residues. Germline V gene data show CDR1 as SGHRS and CDR2 as YFSETQ. This chain's CDR3 is CASSFGQGEYNEQFF.

The chain links TRBV3-1 to TRBJ1-1. The CDR3 totals 14 residues. CDR1 LGHDT and CDR2 YNNKEL come from the germline V gene (reference sequence). CDR3 in amino acids: CASRTGSWNTEAFF.